This record concerns one T cell receptor (beta chain) sequence. No antigen is known for it. The CDR3 spans 15 residues. The V gene lost 3 bases and the J gene lost 0 bases, with 8 bases spanning the gap. Germline values: CDR1 MDHEN, CDR2 SYDVKM. This entry belongs to a study of somatic mutations in cytotoxic T cells in rheumatoid arthritis. Study conclusions and caveats: In about an eighth of the roughly 65 patients, the largest CD8+ clone exceeded 20% of CD8+ cells. TRBV07 showed slight underrepresentation in rheumatoid arthritis patients, unadjusted for multiple comparisons.

In the original workflow: Among patient CD8+ clones larger than 1%, matches to published virus-specific TCRB sequences were rare. Clones were read by immunoSEQ multiplex PCR, and TCRdb kept only the in-frame ones, dropping some. The DNA gave D and trimming, while V, J and clone size come from that table. The data show tens of thousands of clones, about four fifths seen once. This clonotype was obtained from an adult with rheumatoid arthritis. The rearrangement links TRBV28 to TRBJ1-4, with D unclear. The specimen was CD8+ T cells sorted from blood. The CDR3 DNA reads TGTGCCAGCAGTTTCAGCATTGCAACTAATGAAAAACTGTTTTTT. Protein sequence: CASSFSIATNEKLFF. The full variable domain, with the rest looked up from reference TRBV28 and TRBJ1-4, is DVKVTQSSRYLVKRTGEKVFLECVQDMDHENMFWYRQDPGLGLRLIYFSYDVKMKEKGDIPEGYSVSREKKERFSLILESASTNQTSMYLCASSFSIATNEKLFFGSGTQLSVL.